Shown below are 10 T cell receptor beta chains from a single sample sequenced in a study of early T cells in non-severe SARS-CoV-2 infection. TCRdb re-called the 5' RACE reads with MiXCR, one entry per CDR3 protein. In the table there are roughly 54,000 distinct CDR3 sequences, about 7.6% of which are singletons. Sequenced material: whole blood, taken at baseline. The receptors stem from an adult who was a healthcare worker with PCR-confirmed SARS-CoV-2 infection or an uninfected control (not recorded which).

The V call is TRBV6-5, the J call TRBJ1-2, with TRBD1 as a possible D gene (6 bases). The CDR3 has 14 amino acids. The germline gives CDR1 MNHEY, CDR2 SVGAGI. V lost 3 bases to trimming and J lost 8 bases, with 16 bases between them. The CDR3 region has the DNA TGTGCCAGCAGTTATAATGACAGGCGTCAGGGCTACACCTTC. It yields the protein CASSYNDRRQGYTF.

Many counts were recorded for this clonotype. CDR3 in DNA: TGTGCCAGCAGTCTGGGACAGACCACCGGGGAGCTGTTTTTT. It yields the protein CASSLGQTTGELFF. The chain has TRBV27 and TRBJ2-2; TRBD1 aligns across 7 bases. Unmatched junction bases numbered 4, after V lost 5 bases and J lost 4 bases. CDR3 size: 14 residues. In germline, CDR1 is MNHEY, CDR2 SMNVEV (reference sequence).

CDR3 protein: CASSLIVQDRDPPEFF. The CDR3 DNA reads as TGTGCCAGCAGTTTAATTGTACAGGACAGGGACCCTCCGGAGTTCTTC. This rearrangement joins TRBV28 to TRBJ2-1, with 8 bases aligning to TRBD1. The CDR3 is 16 amino acids. The germline gives CDR1 MDHEN, CDR2 SYDVKM. J gave up 14 bases and V 2 bases, and 17 bases lay outside the gene matches. The full variable domain, rest sourced from reference TRBV28 and TRBJ2-1, is DVKVTQSSRYLVKRTGEKVFLECVQDMDHENMFWYRQDPGLGLRLIYFSYDVKMKEKGDIPEGYSVSREKKERFSLILESASTNQTSMYLCASSLIVQDRDPPEFFGPGTRLTVL.

At least ten counts were recorded for this clonotype. The gene calls are TRBV28 and TRBJ2-5; D unclear. This CDR3 spans 14 amino acids. From germline, CDR1 is MDHEN and CDR2 SYDVKM. V shed 5 bases and J shed 0 bases, with 10 bases lying between them. Here the CDR3 DNA reads TGTGCCAGCAGTACCCGGACGGACCAAGAGACCCAGTACTTC. Its protein product is CASSTRTDQETQYF.

The J gene is TRBJ2-1, the V gene TRBV12-3 or TRBV12-4; D is perhaps TRBD1 (6 bases). This CDR3 is 14 amino acids long. V was clipped by 6 bases and J by 4 bases, with 13 bases between them. DNA of the CDR3: TGTGCCAGCAGCTCGGGACAATCTTACAATGAGCAGTTCTTC. Translating it yields CASSSGQSYNEQFF.

At least ten counts were recorded for this clonotype. The chain employs TRBV14 and TRBJ2-2; no clear D. Germline V gene lookup returns CDR1 SGHDN and CDR2 FVKESK. The V end lost 4 bases, the J end lost 2 bases, and 5 bases lay between the germline ends. The CDR3 sequence is 13 residues long. The CDR3 region has the DNA TGTGCCAGCAGCCGACAAAACACCGGGGAGCTGTTTTTT. Its translation is CASSRQNTGELFF.

V and J are TRBV3-1 and TRBJ1-5; weak D call: TRBD1 (6 bases). The CDR3 covers 14 residues. CDR1 LGHDT and CDR2 YNNKEL come from the germline V gene (reference sequence). V lost 3 bases and J 4 bases, leaving 10 bases between the germline ends. This CDR3 is CASSQWDTNQPQHF. The CDR3 bases are TGTGCCAGCAGCCAGTGGGACACAAATCAGCCCCAGCATTTT.

This chain joins TRBV11-2 and TRBJ2-3; 10 nucleotides match TRBD2. The length of the CDR3 is 18 residues. Trimming removed 4 bases from V and 0 bases from J; junction bases left unmatched: 10. Germline loops: CDR1 SGHAT, CDR2 FQNNGV. CDR3 protein: CASSSTRLAGFSTDTQYF. CDR3 nucleotides: TGTGCCAGCAGCTCCACCAGACTAGCGGGTTTTAGCACAGATACGCAGTATTTT.

The V call is TRBV18, the J call TRBJ2-7; a possible D gene is TRBD1 (6 bases). With 0 bases removed from V and 2 bases from J, the gap between germline ends came to 8 bases. The CDR3 contains 14 residues. Germline CDR1 is KGHSH and CDR2 is LQKENI. The CDR3 nucleotides are TGTGCCAGCTCACCACCGGGACAAGCCTACGAGCAGTACTTC. Translation gives CASSPPGQAYEQYF.

V gene TRBV28 combines with J gene TRBJ2-6; 12 bases fit TRBD1. The ends lost 6 bases at V and 2 bases at J; junction bases unmatched: 2. This CDR3 comprises 16 residues. Germline V gene data show CDR1 as MDHEN and CDR2 as SYDVKM. As DNA, the CDR3 is TGTGCCAGCAGGGGGACAGGGGGCGCTGGGGCCAACGTCCTGACTTTC. This translates into CASRGTGGAGANVLTF.